This T cell receptor beta chain is from a study of CD8 T cells in Susac syndrome (dated by TCRdb to the late 2010s). The study in broad terms: The study used repertoire sequencing to test whether antigen drove CD8+ T cell activation and differentiation in Susac syndrome. The study compared CD8+ T cell repertoire clonality among 12 healthy donors, roughly 14 Susac syndrome patients and about 16 multiple sclerosis patients. The investigation overall reported the following: The TCR sequencing and HLA analysis was acknowledged to have included a relatively small number of individuals.

With regard to this clonotype: The antigen it binds to is not known. No base qualities exist here, and no much larger clone lies one base off it.

The CDR3 runs 16 amino acids, cysteine and valine included. Only the CDR3 DNA is retained, 48 bases long and in frame from the first base. Germline trimming amounts to 5 bases on V and 0 bases on J, with 10 as the count of junction bases outside the gene matches. Taken from the germline V gene, the CDR1 and CDR2 loops are SNHLY and FYNNEI. RNA was extracted using the RNeasy kit, and roughly 0.5 to 1 microgram was reverse transcribed with random hexamers. The immunoSEQ multiplex PCR assay, covering 54 Vbeta and 13 Jbeta segments, was used to amplify TCR beta CDR3 regions. PCR amplification bias was corrected by using a synthetic template baseline for primer optimization and computational correction. The published analysis was carried out like this. Reads were annotated to V, D and J genes per IMGT and analyzed with immunoSEQ Analyzer, keeping only productive sequences. Clonality was calculated as one minus the Shannon entropy normalized by log2 of the number of productive unique sequences. For each patient and control, public and private clones were evaluated within the 100 most prevalent clones. Clones were defined as Susac-specific when absent from the healthy and MS cohorts, from fewer than 1,300 published viral clones and from other ImmuneACCESS disease sequences. The raw public data were reprocessed by TCRdb itself: fastp quality trimming at Q25, MiXCR clonotype calling, in-frame beta chains only. All rows with the same CDR3 protein become a single entry with the most common DNA and genes. These V and J calls are TCRdb output, not the study's own analysis. The sample records 95,000 to 150,000 distinct CDR3 sequences, more than 85% of which are singletons. Clones ranked in the top ten supply approximately 0.3% of the sample.

Peripheral blood CD8+ and CD4+ T cells from healthy donors, Susac syndrome patients and multiple sclerosis patients were profiled by high-throughput TCR beta sequencing. Multiple sclerosis controls were treatment-naive patients with stable or active relapsing-remitting disease fulfilling revised McDonald criteria. Bulk CD8+ and CD4+ T cells were purified by magnetic negative isolation, while CD8+ TEMRA cells were enriched using FACS. Blood was collected in EDTA tubes and processed within 24 hours, with PBMCs isolated through density gradient centrifugation. PBMCs destined for TCR sequencing were cryopreserved in liquid nitrogen and later thawed in a 37 °C water bath. Purity of sorted or isolated CD4+, CD8+ and CD8+ TEMRA cells was at least 90%.

The chain is assembled from TRBV2 and TRBJ2-7; 7 bases in the middle match TRBD1. Input material: CD8+ T cells from PBMCs. This clonotype was obtained from a human donor with multiple sclerosis. The CDR3 amino acid sequence is: CASSSPRDRVSYEQYV. The nucleotides read TGTGCCAGCAGTTCGCCTCGAGACAGGGTCTCCTACGAGCAGTACGTC.